A single sample is the source of the 22 T cell receptor beta chains below, sequenced in a study of beta chain features in type 1 diabetes. Expressed TCRB transcripts were sequenced, since all the RNA that had been isolated was reverse transcribed. Measured with immunoSEQ multiplex PCR; TCRdb has only the in-frame clones, and not every one. The table has 200,000 to 250,000 clones, 14% seen once. Sequenced input: naive CD4+ T cells from blood. These receptors were taken from a woman aged 40 to 50 in good health.

The rearrangement uses TRBV5-1 and TRBJ2-7, with D unclear. Germline V gene sequence: CDR1 SGHRS, CDR2 YFSETQ. The CDR3 length is 13 residues. The V gene lost 1 base and the J gene lost 2 bases, with 7 bases spanning the gap. CDR3 sequence reads: CASSLTPAYEQYF. CDR3 nucleotides: TGCGCCAGCAGCTTGACCCCAGCCTACGAGCAGTACTTC.

V usage is TRBV12-5 and J usage is TRBJ2-3, with D perhaps TRBD2 (6 bases). Germline V CDR1 and CDR2: LGHNT, FRNRAP. The CDR3 runs to 15 residues. V lost 6 bases and J 2 bases, leaving 15 bases between the germline ends. CDR3 residues: CASGARGTYTDTQYF. CDR3 bases: TGTGCTAGTGGGGCCCGGGGGACCTACACAGATACGCAGTATTTT.

This clone was observed at least ten times. The V gene is TRBV5-4, the J gene TRBJ1-6, with 8 bases aligning to TRBD1. CDR1 and CDR2 from the germline V gene are SGHNT and YYREEE (reference sequence). V lost 1 base, J lost 7 bases, and 1 base stayed unmatched. This CDR3 is 14 amino acids long. The CDR3 DNA reads as TGTGCCAGCAGCTTGTACAGGGGGAATTCACCCCTCCACTTT. This translates into CASSLYRGNSPLHF. The whole variable domain, filled in from reference TRBV5-4 and TRBJ1-6, reads ETGVTQSPTHLIKTRGQQVTLRCSSQSGHNTVSWYQQALGQGPQFIFQYYREEENGRGNFPPRFSGLQFPNYSSELNVNALELDDSALYLCASSLYRGNSPLHFGNGTRLTVT.

This clone came up a few times. The chain has TRBV2 and TRBJ1-1, with 9 bases lining up with TRBD1. Germline CDR1 is SNHLY and CDR2 is FYNNEI. The CDR3 has 13 amino acids. The V gene end was trimmed by 6 bases and the J gene end by 4 bases; junction bases not matched to a gene: 3. For the CDR3, the DNA is TGTGCCAGCAGGGACAGGGGTGGCACTGAAGCTTTCTTT. It encodes CASRDRGGTEAFF. The entire variable domain, with the rest obtained from reference TRBV2 and TRBJ1-1, is as follows: EPEVTQTPSHQVTQMGQEVILRCVPISNHLYFYWYRQILGQKVEFLVSFYNNEISEKSEIFDDQFSVERPDGSNFTLKIRSTKLEDSAMYFCASRDRGGTEAFFGQGTRLTVV.

The chain links TRBV10-3 to TRBJ2-7; D is perhaps TRBD2 (6 bases). V lost 4 bases and J 5 bases, leaving 15 bases between the germline ends. CDR1 and CDR2 from the germline V gene are ENHRY and SYGVKD. The CDR3 extends over 14 amino acids. The CDR3 DNA reads TGTGCCATCAGTGGGCGGGGACCGAGCAACGAGCAGTACTTC. It codes for CAISGRGPSNEQYF.

The sample holds a few counts of this clone. V usage is TRBV11-2 and J usage is TRBJ1-4, with 7 bases matching TRBD1. Germline V gene sequence: CDR1 SGHAT, CDR2 FQNNGV. Losses at the gene ends were 5 bases for V and 4 bases for J; bases not matched to a gene: 7. There are 15 residues in the CDR3. This CDR3 reads CASSPGQPFNEKLFF. The CDR3 DNA reads as TGTGCCAGCAGCCCGGGACAGCCTTTTAATGAAAAACTGTTTTTT.

This clone was observed a few times. V and J are TRBV6-5 and TRBJ1-1; 7 bases fit TRBD1. This CDR3 has 13 residues. After removal of 7 bases from V and 4 bases from J, the junction contained 6 bases not matched to a gene. Per the germline V gene, CDR1 is MNHEY and CDR2 is SVGAGI. In nucleotides, the CDR3 is TGTGCCAGCAACCAACAGGGGTCCACTGAAGCTTTCTTT. This codes for CASNQQGSTEAFF.

This clone has more than one count but fewer than ten. V is TRBV28 and J is TRBJ2-3; 14 bases align to TRBD2. The CDR3 is 16 residues long. Germline V gene data show CDR1 as MDHEN and CDR2 as SYDVKM. The V and J ends lost 11 bases and 2 bases, in that order; junction bases with no gene match: 9. CDR3 region: CAGGTSGGSSTDTQYF. The CDR3 nucleotides are TGTGCCGGAGGGACTAGCGGGGGATCATCCACAGATACGCAGTATTTT.

This clone appeared a few times. CDR3 sequence reads: CASSEIWQGAEAFF. The CDR3 DNA follows: TGTGCCAGCAGTGAAATCTGGCAGGGCGCTGAAGCTTTCTTT. The V gene is TRBV2, the J gene TRBJ1-1; D may be TRBD1 (5 bases). The CDR3 covers 14 residues. Germline loops: CDR1 SNHLY, CDR2 FYNNEI. The ends were cut back, 2 bases at V and 6 bases at J, with 13 bases in the middle. The variable domain in full, completed from reference TRBV2 and TRBJ1-1, reads EPEVTQTPSHQVTQMGQEVILRCVPISNHLYFYWYRQILGQKVEFLVSFYNNEISEKSEIFDDQFSVERPDGSNFTLKIRSTKLEDSAMYFCASSEIWQGAEAFFGQGTRLTVV.

The CDR3 DNA reads TGTGCCAGTAGACGACAGGGAAGGGTCGATGAGCAGTTCTTC. Translation: CASRRQGRVDEQFF. J is TRBJ2-1 and V is TRBV19, with 7 positions matching TRBD1. CDR3 length: 14 amino acids. Trimming at V came to 6 bases and at J to 8 bases, leaving 10 bases not matched to a gene. Germline assignment: CDR1 LNHDA and CDR2 SQIVND (reference sequence).

This clone was picked up a small number of times. The rearrangement joins TRBV10-3 to TRBJ2-2; D gene unclear. The CDR3 runs 13 residues. The germline V and J ends were trimmed by 4 bases and 6 bases, with 9 bases remaining between them. CDR1 and CDR2 (germline): ENHRY, SYGVKD. The CDR3 spells CAISALESGELFF. CDR3 DNA sequence: TGTGCCATCAGTGCTTTAGAATCCGGGGAGCTGTTTTTT.

The V call is TRBV5-1, the J call TRBJ1-5, with D maybe TRBD1 (5 bases). Germline assignment: CDR1 SGHRS and CDR2 YFSETQ. The CDR3 has 14 amino acids. Trimming removed 0 bases at V and 6 bases at J, with 10 bases between. CDR3 bases: TGCGCCAGCAGCTTGGCCGGGGGAGGTCAGCCCCAGCATTTT. Translating gives CASSLAGGGQPQHF.

This clone was seen more than once but under ten times. The chain carries TRBV6-6 and TRBJ2-2; 9 nucleotides match TRBD1. Germline-derived CDR1 and CDR2 are MNHNY and SVGAGI (reference sequence). The CDR3 runs to 15 residues. V shed 4 bases, J shed 7 bases, and the junction held 7 bases outside the gene matches. The CDR3: CASSLGTGTVGELFF. Here the CDR3 DNA reads TGTGCCAGCAGTTTGGGGACAGGGACGGTCGGGGAGCTGTTTTTT.

The V gene is TRBV7-8, the J gene TRBJ1-5; TRBD1 might be the D (6 bases). Looked up from germline, CDR1 is SGHVS and CDR2 is FQNEAQ. The CDR3 is 16 residues long. Trimming pared 7 bases from V and 7 bases from J, leaving 23 bases between. CDR3 amino acids: CASNNGGLQSVQPQHF. CDR3 coding DNA: TGTGCCAGCAACAATGGGGGCCTTCAATCAGTCCAGCCCCAGCATTTT.

The J gene is TRBJ1-1, the V gene TRBV28, with 12 positions matching TRBD1. Germline values: CDR1 MDHEN, CDR2 SYDVKM. After removal of 7 bases from V and 4 bases from J, the junction contained 7 bases not matched to a gene. The CDR3 extends over 15 amino acids. The CDR3 coding sequence is TGTGCCAGCACTCTTGGGGACAGGGGGCTCACTGAAGCTTTCTTT. Its translation is CASTLGDRGLTEAFF. Based on the CDR3 plus reference TRBV28 and TRBJ1-1, the full variable domain is DVKVTQSSRYLVKRTGEKVFLECVQDMDHENMFWYRQDPGLGLRLIYFSYDVKMKEKGDIPEGYSVSREKKERFSLILESASTNQTSMYLCASTLGDRGLTEAFFGQGTRLTVV.

This clone has more than one count but fewer than ten. The chain uses TRBV10-3 and TRBJ2-5, with TRBD2 as a possible D gene (6 bases). V dropped 0 bases and J dropped 5 bases, with 13 bases sitting between them. Per germline, CDR1 ENHRY and CDR2 SYGVKD. The CDR3 loop spans 15 amino acids. The DNA of the CDR3 is TGTGCCATCAGTGAGTCGGGACTCCCTTTGGAGACCCAGTACTTC. It encodes CAISESGLPLETQYF.

This clone was seen only a few times. The chain carries TRBV6-5 and TRBJ2-1; the match to TRBD1 covers 9 bases. CDR3 size: 16 residues. CDR1 is MNHEY and CDR2 is SVGAGI in the germline V gene. The junction had 1 base not matched to a gene; V was cut back by 0 bases and J by 1 base. The CDR3 here is CASSYSGTGSYNEQFF. CDR3 nucleotide sequence: TGTGCCAGCAGTTACTCGGGGACAGGGTCCTACAATGAGCAGTTCTTC.

This clone was found a few times. This chain connects TRBV19 to TRBJ2-1, with TRBD1 as a possible D gene (6 bases). V was shortened by 3 bases and J by 7 bases, with 16 bases between the two germline ends. The CDR3 contains 15 residues. The V gene's germline CDR1 is LNHDA and CDR2 SQIVND (reference sequence). CDR3: CASSIPNRVGNEQFF. The CDR3 coding sequence is TGTGCCAGTAGTATCCCTAACAGGGTTGGGAATGAGCAGTTCTTC. Using reference TRBV19 and TRBJ2-1 for the parts outside the CDR3, the full variable domain is DGGITQSPKYLFRKEGQNVTLSCEQNLNHDAMYWYRQDPGQGLRLIYYSQIVNDFQKGDIAEGYSVSREKKESFPLTVTSAQKNPTAFYLCASSIPNRVGNEQFFGPGTRLTVL.

This clone was recorded a few times. This rearrangement joins TRBV12-5 to TRBJ2-1; 7 positions agree with TRBD1. After removal of 1 base from V and 3 bases from J, the junction contained 3 bases not matched to a gene. Germline V lookup: CDR1 LGHNT, CDR2 FRNRAP. The CDR3 extends over 15 amino acids. In nucleotides, the CDR3 is TGTGCTAGTGGTTTGGCGACAGGGTACTACAATGAGCAGTTCTTC. As protein: CASGLATGYYNEQFF.

Concerning this clone: The sample has other DNA sequences that encode this CDR3 too. The chain combines TRBV18 with TRBJ2-3; D gene unclear. V was cut by 3 bases and J by 6 bases, with 13 bases left in between. The CDR3 is 14 residues long. Germline CDR1 reads KGHSH; CDR2 reads LQKENI. In nucleotides, the CDR3 is TGTGCCAGCTCACCGCCAAACGAAGAGGATACGCAGTATTTT. This sequence encodes CASSPPNEEDTQYF.

The genes are TRBV9 and TRBJ2-5; 7 bases match TRBD2. The CDR3 extends over 15 amino acids. V shed 3 bases, J shed 5 bases, and the junction held 10 bases outside the gene matches. Germline CDR1 SGDLS, CDR2 YYNGEE. CDR3 residues: CASSAPGTTRETQYF. DNA of the CDR3: TGTGCCAGCAGCGCGCCCGGGACTACCAGGGAGACCCAGTACTTC.

This clone was observed a handful of times. The chain uses TRBV5-4 and TRBJ2-6, with 8 bases identical to TRBD1. CDR3 size: 17 residues. CDR1 and CDR2 from the germline V gene are SGHNT and YYREEE (reference sequence). V shed 4 bases and J 4 bases; nucleotides not matched to a gene: 10. CDR3 DNA sequence: TGTGCCAGCAGCCCGAGACAGGGGCGGACCGGGGCCAACGTCCTGACTTTC. As protein: CASSPRQGRTGANVLTF.